This T cell receptor beta chain is from a study of siplizumab effects on memory and regulatory T cells. The study's findings and limits: Contribution to the alloresponse seemed major for naive T cells, which also seemed more diverse than memory cells. No naive or memory phenotype could be assigned to roughly 80-97% of proliferating clones. The alloreactive clones that mapped to unstimulated subsets made up only a minor fraction.

This clone was observed a single time. Its antigen is unidentified. The CDR3 has 17 amino acids. The J segment lost 2 bases and the V segment lost 5 bases, leaving 10 bases of the junction unmatched. Germline V gene data show CDR1 as GTSNPN and CDR2 as SVGIG (reference sequence). TCR templates, about 10^5 per sample, were assayed. Generated by immunoSEQ multiplex PCR, the TCRdb table keeps only in-frame clones and is missing some. The sample records 87,000 or so clones, approximately 95% being singletons. The chain couples TRBV30 to TRBJ1-5; 12 positions match TRBD1. The TCR originated in a human donor in good health. The material sequenced was non-Treg CD4+ T cells sorted from blood. Written as DNA, the CDR3 is TGTGCCTGGTCACACGGGACAGGGGGCATGGGCAATCAGCCCCAGCATTTT. Protein product: CAWSHGTGGMGNQPQHF. The full variable domain, in which reference TRBV30 and TRBJ1-5 provide the parts outside the CDR3, is SQTIHQWPATLVQPVGSPLSLECTVEGTSNPNLYWYRQAAGRGLQLLFYSVGIGQISSEVPQNLSASRPQDRQFILSSKKLLLSDSGFYLCAWSHGTGGMGNQPQHFGDGTRLSIL.